The present TCR beta chain was sequenced within a study of OX40 agonist ivuxolimab in advanced cancers. Study overall: One patient with hepatocellular carcinoma and two with cutaneous melanoma, three in all, had partial responses. Study-wide findings and caveats: Dose levels from 0.1 to 3.0 mg/kg saw CD4+ and CD8+ blood T cells expand clonally by week 6. In a subset of nonresponders, normalized T-cell clonal expansion was also low.

Libraries were prepared by immunoSEQ multiplex PCR; TCRdb keeps only in-frame clonotypes and omits some of them. The data show 50,000 or so clones, about 89% seen once. Germline-derived CDR1 and CDR2 are LGHNA and YNFKEQ. V lost 3 bases and J lost 4; bases outside the gene matches: 12. This CDR3 is 16 amino acids long. This clone has just one count. Its antigen is unidentified. This chain joins TRBV4-2 and TRBJ2-7; 7 nucleotides line up with TRBD2. This specimen consisted of CD4+ or CD8+ T cells sorted from blood, obtained in a trial of the OX40 agonist ivuxolimab. This clonotype was sampled from an adult with an advanced solid tumor such as melanoma, head and neck, liver or kidney cancer. The CDR3 spells CASSQLGEGFPYEQYF. CDR3 DNA: TGTGCCAGCAGCCAGCTCGGGGAGGGTTTCCCTTACGAGCAGTACTTC.